This T cell receptor (beta chain) derives from a study of blood T cell repertoires in COVID-19. Study in general: COVID-19 samples from acute and convalescent phases originated in the United States, Italy and Spain.

The germline V gene encodes CDR1 ENHRY and CDR2 SYGVKD. The length of the CDR3 is 14 residues. Trimming at V came to 2 bases and at J to 7 bases, leaving 3 bases not matched to a gene. Participant reports of clinical history set cohort assignment. Recovery among Cohort 3 donors was established by two negative PCRs, clearance, or symptom resolution. The protocol was immunoSEQ multiplex PCR, while the TCRdb copy is restricted to in-frame clones and leaves out a portion. The table shows approximately 280,000 clones, with approximately 89% occurring only once. Material for sequencing was PBMCs or T cells enriched from blood (not recorded which). This chain uses TRBV10-3 with TRBJ1-3; the match to TRBD1 covers 9 bases. This TCR derives from a woman aged 18 to 35 who had recovered from COVID-19. The CDR3 region has the DNA TGTGCCATCAGTGAGATAGGACAGGGGAACACCATATATTTT. This sequence encodes CAISEIGQGNTIYF.